The clone carrying this T cell receptor (beta chain) has a count of ten or more. Its antigen is not known. This CDR3 region has 14 residues. The germline CDR1 and CDR2 sequences are MNHEY and SVGEGT. V gave up 6 bases and J gave up 1 base, with 12 bases separating them. This sample is part of a study of regulatory T cells in long-lasting Graves disease. Broader study findings: Samples came from peripheral blood alone, without thyroid tissue.

Time point noted: newly diagnosed GD, antithyroid drugs for less than 3 months. The TCR library was prepared using RNA isolated from PBMCs. By American Thyroid Association guidelines, Graves' disease was diagnosed in the cohort. Each patient gave approximately 9.2 milliliters of EDTA-anticoagulated peripheral blood. The TCR beta library used iRepertoire HTBI primers with Arm-PCR amplification of CDR3. Using its own MiXCR run on the multiplex PCR reads, TCRdb lists one record per CDR3 protein. The sample lists around 450,000 distinct CDR3 sequences; 15% to 20% were seen once. These sequences were also reported in another study, on T cells in Graves' hyperthyroidism and ophthalmopathy. Turning to that study: Primed by the HTBI set, a first-round RT-PCR was run on the TCR CDR3.

This receptor was identified in a man in his forties with Graves disease. Material: peripheral blood mononuclear cells (PBMCs), obtained at new diagnosis, from a patient treated with antithyroid drugs. The chain combines TRBV6-2 or TRBV6-3 with TRBJ1-1, with D perhaps TRBD1 (5 bases). In DNA, the CDR3 is TGTGCCAGCAGACAAGACGGGGGGAACACTGAAGCTTTCTTT. The encoded protein is CASRQDGGNTEAFF.